The clone carrying this T cell receptor beta chain has just a few counts. Measured with immunoSEQ multiplex PCR; TCRdb has only the in-frame clones, and not every one. The repertoire includes 350,000 or so clones, about 91% of them detected once, and around 1.6% sits in the top ten. This sample is drawn from a study of blood T cell repertoires in COVID-19. At the level of the study: Sources were T cells, B-cell-depleted T cells, or PBMCs; the material itself was cDNA or gDNA.

What was sequenced was peripheral blood. The sequence was collected from a woman aged 25 to 39 with COVID-19, enrolled during active disease.

The DNA for the CDR3 is TGTGCCAGCACCGGTGGAGGCAGCGCCTATGGCTACACCTTC. It specifies CASTGGGSAYGYTF. The chain links TRBV28 to TRBJ1-2; D unresolved. V lost 7 bases, J lost 4 bases, and 16 bases lay in between. Germline V gene sequence: CDR1 MDHEN, CDR2 SYDVKM. The CDR3 totals 14 residues.